This T cell receptor beta chain was recovered during a study of identical twins. Template switching (which added a universal primer site) was used, and cDNA carried unique molecular identifiers. TCRdb used MiXCR to reprocess the 5' RACE reads, holding one entry per CDR3 protein. The sample lists approximately 590,000 distinct CDR3 sequences; around a tenth were seen once. The sample holds a few counts of this clonotype. Its antigen is not known. Study-wide results and caveats: Out-of-frame sharing of TCR alpha in monozygotic twins was underestimated by models. High-abundance cord blood beta clonotypes had fewer insertions; memory repertoires showed none.

Per the germline V gene, CDR1 is SGHVS and CDR2 is FQNEAQ. The CDR3 length is 17 residues. Trimming at V came to 4 bases and at J to 4 bases, leaving 13 bases not matched to a gene. The sample was also reused in another study, on yellow fever vaccine responses in identical twins.

Sequencing was carried out using PBMCs. The rearrangement joins TRBV7-8 to TRBJ2-7; 10 nucleotides match TRBD1. The clonotype was recovered from a woman aged 18-35 years in good health. The CDR3 protein is CASSYGPRQGASYEQYF. CDR3 DNA sequence: TGTGCCAGCAGCTACGGACCCCGACAGGGGGCGTCTTACGAGCAGTACTTC.